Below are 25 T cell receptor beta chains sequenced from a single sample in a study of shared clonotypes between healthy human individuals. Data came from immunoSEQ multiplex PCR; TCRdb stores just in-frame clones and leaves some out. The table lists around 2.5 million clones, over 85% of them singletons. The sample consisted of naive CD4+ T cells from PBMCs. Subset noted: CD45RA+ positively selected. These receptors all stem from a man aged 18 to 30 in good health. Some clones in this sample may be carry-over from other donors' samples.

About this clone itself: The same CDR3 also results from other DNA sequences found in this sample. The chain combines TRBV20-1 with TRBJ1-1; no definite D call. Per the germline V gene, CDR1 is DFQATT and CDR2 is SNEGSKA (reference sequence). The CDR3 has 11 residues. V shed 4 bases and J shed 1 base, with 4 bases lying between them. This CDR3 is CSANRNTEAFF. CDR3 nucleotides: TGCAGTGCTAACAGGAACACTGAAGCTTTCTTT.

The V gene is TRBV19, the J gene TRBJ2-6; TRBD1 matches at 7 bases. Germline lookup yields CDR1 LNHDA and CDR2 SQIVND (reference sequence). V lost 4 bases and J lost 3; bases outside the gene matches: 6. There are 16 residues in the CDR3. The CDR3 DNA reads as TGTGCCAGTAGTACCGGACAGGTCAGTGGGGCCAACGTCCTGACTTTC. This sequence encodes CASSTGQVSGANVLTF.

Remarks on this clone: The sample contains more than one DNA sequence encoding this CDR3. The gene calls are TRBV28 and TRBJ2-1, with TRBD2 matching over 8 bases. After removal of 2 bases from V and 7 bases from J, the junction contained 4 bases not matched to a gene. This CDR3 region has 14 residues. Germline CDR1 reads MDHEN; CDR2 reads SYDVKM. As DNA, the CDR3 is TGTGCCAGCAGTTTAGCGGGAGGACGTAATGAGCAGTTCTTC. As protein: CASSLAGGRNEQFF.

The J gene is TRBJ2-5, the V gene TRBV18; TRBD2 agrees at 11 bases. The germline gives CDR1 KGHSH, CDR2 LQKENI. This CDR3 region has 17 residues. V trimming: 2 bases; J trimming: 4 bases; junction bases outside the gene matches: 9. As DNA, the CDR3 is TGTGCCAGCTCACCAGGTAGCGGGAGGGCCTCAGGAGAGACCCAGTACTTC. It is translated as CASSPGSGRASGETQYF.

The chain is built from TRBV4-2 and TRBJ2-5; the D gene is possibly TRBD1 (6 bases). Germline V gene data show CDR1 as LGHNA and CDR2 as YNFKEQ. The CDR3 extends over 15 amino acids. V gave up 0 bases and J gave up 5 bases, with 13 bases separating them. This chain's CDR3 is CASSQDWQGRETQYF. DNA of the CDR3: TGTGCCAGCAGCCAAGATTGGCAGGGGCGGGAGACCCAGTACTTC.

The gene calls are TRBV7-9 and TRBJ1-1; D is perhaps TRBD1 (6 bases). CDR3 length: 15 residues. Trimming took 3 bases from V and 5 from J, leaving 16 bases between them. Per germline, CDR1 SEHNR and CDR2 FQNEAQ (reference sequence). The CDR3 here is CASSFPGDAGTEAFF. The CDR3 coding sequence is TGTGCCAGCAGCTTCCCAGGGGATGCAGGAACTGAAGCTTTCTTT.

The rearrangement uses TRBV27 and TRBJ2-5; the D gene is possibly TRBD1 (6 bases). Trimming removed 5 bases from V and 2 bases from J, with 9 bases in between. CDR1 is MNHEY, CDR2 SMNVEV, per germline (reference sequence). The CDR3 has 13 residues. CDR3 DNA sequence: TGTGCCAGCAGTGGGACATGGCAAGAGACCCAGTACTTC. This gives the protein CASSGTWQETQYF.

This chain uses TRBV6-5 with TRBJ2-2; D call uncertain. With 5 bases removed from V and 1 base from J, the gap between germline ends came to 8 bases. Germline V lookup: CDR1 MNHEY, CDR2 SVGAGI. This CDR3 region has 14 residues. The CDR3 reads CASSQDRNTGELFF. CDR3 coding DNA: TGTGCCAGCAGTCAGGACCGGAACACCGGGGAGCTGTTTTTT.

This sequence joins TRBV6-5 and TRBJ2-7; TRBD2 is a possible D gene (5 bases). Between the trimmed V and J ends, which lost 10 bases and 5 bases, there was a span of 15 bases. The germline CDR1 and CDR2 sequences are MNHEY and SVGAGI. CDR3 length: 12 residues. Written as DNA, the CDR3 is TGTGCCACCCGCCGAGGGCGCGACGAGCAGTACTTC. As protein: CATRRGRDEQYF.

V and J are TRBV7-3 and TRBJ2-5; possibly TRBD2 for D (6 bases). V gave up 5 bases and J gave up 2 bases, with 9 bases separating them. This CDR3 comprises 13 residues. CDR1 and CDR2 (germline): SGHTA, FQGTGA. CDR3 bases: TGTGCCAGCAGCCGGGGGACGCAAGAGACCCAGTACTTC. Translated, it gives CASSRGTQETQYF.

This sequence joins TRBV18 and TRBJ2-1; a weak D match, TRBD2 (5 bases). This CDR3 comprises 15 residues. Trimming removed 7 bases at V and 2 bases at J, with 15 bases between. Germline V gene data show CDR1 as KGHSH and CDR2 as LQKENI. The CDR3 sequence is CASLEGLNTYNEQFF. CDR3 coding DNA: TGTGCCAGCTTAGAAGGACTCAACACCTACAATGAGCAGTTCTTC.

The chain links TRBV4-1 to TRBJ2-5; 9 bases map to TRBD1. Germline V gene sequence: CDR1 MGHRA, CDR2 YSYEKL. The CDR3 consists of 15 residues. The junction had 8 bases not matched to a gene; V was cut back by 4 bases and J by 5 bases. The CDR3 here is CASSPTYRGQETQYF. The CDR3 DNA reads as TGCGCCAGCAGCCCCACCTACAGGGGGCAGGAGACCCAGTACTTC.

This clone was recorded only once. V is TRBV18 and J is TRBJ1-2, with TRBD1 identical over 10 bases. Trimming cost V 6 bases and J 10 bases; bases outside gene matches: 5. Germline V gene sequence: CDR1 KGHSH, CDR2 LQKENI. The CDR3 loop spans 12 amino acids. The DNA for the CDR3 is TGTGCCAGCTCGCCCGGGACAGGGGACTACACCTTC. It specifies CASSPGTGDYTF. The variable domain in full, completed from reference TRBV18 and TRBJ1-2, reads NAGVMQNPRHLVRRRGQEARLRCSPMKGHSHVYWYRQLPEEGLKFMVYLQKENIIDESGMPKERFSAEFPKEGPSILRIQQVVRGDSAAYFCASSPGTGDYTFGSGTRLTVV.

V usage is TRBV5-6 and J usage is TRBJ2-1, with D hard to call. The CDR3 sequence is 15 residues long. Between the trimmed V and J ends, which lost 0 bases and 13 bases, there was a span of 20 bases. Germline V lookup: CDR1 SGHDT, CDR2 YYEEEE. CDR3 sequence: CASSLGRSDLRHQFF. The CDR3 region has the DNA TGTGCCAGCAGCTTGGGACGGTCGGATCTCCGGCATCAGTTCTTC.

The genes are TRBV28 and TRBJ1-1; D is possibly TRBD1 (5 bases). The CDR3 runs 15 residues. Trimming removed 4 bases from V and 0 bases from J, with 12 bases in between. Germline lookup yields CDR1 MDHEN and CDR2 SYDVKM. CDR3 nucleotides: TGTGCCAGCAGTTCCCCGGGGACGGTGAACACTGAAGCTTTCTTT. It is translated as CASSSPGTVNTEAFF.

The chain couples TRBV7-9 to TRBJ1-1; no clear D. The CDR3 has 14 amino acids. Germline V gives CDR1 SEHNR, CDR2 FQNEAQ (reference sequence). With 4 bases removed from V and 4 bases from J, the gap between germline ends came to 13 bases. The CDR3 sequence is CASSSVGGATEAFF. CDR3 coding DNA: TGTGCCAGCAGCTCAGTCGGAGGAGCCACTGAAGCTTTCTTT.

CDR3 protein: CASSGRGGEQFF. CDR3 bases: TGTGCCAGCAGTGGCAGGGGAGGTGAGCAGTTCTTC. V usage is TRBV7-2 and J usage is TRBJ2-1; tentatively, D is TRBD1 or TRBD2 (6 bases each). Germline CDR1 is SGHTA and CDR2 is FQGNSA. V gave up 6 bases and J gave up 9 bases, with 12 bases separating them. The CDR3 has 12 amino acids.

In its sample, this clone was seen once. The CDR3 here is CASSGRDRLEAFF. DNA of the CDR3: TGTGCCAGCTCAGGCCGGGACAGGCTAGAAGCTTTCTTT. This chain joins TRBV18 and TRBJ1-1, with TRBD1 identical over 8 bases. The CDR3 length is 13 residues. Looked up from germline, CDR1 is KGHSH and CDR2 is LQKENI. J lost 8 bases, V lost 5 bases, and 7 bases had no gene match.

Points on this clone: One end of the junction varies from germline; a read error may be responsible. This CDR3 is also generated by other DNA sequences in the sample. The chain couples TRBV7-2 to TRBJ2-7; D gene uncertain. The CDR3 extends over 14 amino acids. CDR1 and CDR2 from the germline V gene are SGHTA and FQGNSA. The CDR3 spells CASSFAGSSYEQYF. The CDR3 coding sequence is TGTGCAAGCAGCTTTGCAGGTAGCTCCTACGAGCAGTACTTC.

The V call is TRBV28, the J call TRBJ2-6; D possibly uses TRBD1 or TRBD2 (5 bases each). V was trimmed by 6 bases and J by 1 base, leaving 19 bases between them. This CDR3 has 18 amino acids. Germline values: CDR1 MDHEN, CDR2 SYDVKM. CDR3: CASSPLPGRRSGANVLTF. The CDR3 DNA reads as TGTGCCAGCAGCCCATTGCCGGGACGGCGGTCTGGGGCCAACGTCCTGACTTTC.

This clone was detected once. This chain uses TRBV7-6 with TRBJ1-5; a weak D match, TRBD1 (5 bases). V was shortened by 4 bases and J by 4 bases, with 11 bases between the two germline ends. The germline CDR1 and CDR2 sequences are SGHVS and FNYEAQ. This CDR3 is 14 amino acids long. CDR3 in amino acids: CASSSGQVNQPQHF. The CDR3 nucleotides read TGTGCCAGCAGCTCCGGACAAGTGAATCAGCCCCAGCATTTT. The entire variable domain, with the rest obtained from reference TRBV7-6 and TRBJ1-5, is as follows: GAGVSQSPRYKVTKRGQDVALRCDPISGHVSLYWYRQALGQGPEFLTYFNYEAQQDKSGLPNDRFSAERPEGSISTLTIQRTEQRDSAMYRCASSSGQVNQPQHFGDGTRLSIL.

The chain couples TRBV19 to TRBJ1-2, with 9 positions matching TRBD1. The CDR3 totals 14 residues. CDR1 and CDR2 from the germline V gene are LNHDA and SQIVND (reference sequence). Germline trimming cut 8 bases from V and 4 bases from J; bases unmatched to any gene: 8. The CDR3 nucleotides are TGTGCCAGTGGGCGGACAGGGGTTTTCTATGGCTACACCTTC. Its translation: CASGRTGVFYGYTF.

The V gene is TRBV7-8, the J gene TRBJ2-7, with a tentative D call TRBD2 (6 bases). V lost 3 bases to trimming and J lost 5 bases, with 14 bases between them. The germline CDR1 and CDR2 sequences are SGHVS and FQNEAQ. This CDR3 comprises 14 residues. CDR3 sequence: CASSLSTRFHEQYF. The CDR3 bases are TGTGCCAGCAGCTTGTCGACTAGGTTCCACGAGCAGTACTTC.

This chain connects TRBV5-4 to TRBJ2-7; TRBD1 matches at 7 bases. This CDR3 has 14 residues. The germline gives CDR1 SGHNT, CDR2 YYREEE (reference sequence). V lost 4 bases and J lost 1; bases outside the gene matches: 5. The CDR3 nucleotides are TGTGCCAGCAGCCAACCGGGACAGTCCTACGAGCAGTACTTC. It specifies CASSQPGQSYEQYF.

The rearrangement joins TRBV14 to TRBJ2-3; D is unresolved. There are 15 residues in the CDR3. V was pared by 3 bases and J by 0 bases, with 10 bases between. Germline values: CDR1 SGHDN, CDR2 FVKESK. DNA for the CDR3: TGTGCCAGCAGCCAGACATCGGCCAGCACAGATACGCAGTATTTT. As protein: CASSQTSASTDTQYF.